A selection of T cell receptor beta chains follows, all from one sample in a study of low-dose radiotherapy and immunotherapy resistance in tumors. TCRdb recomputed calls from the reads with MiXCR, one row per CDR3 protein. This sample has 35,000 to 45,000 distinct CDR3 sequences, with 25% to 30% found just once. Sequenced material: PBMCs, taken after low-dose radiotherapy plus immunotherapy. These receptors were collected from a male donor with prostate cancer. Both conserved end residues are part of each CDR3. Each record gives: V gene, clone size, D gene, J gene, CDR3 DNA, CDR3 protein. D genes are given only for firm matches. Rows may omit the clone size; those that give it use once, few, many or a size class.

>TRBV4-1|-|TRBD1|TRBJ2-1
TGCGCCAGCAGCCCTCGGACAGGGACCGGGGGTGAGCAGTTCTTC
CASSPRTGTGGEQFF
>TRBV3-1|many|TRBD2|TRBJ2-7
TGTGCCAGCAGCCTTACATTGACTAGCGGGGCGTCTCCGTACTTC
CASSLTLTSGASPYF
>TRBV7-6|many|TRBD1|TRBJ1-1
TGTGCCAGCAGCTTAGGGCAGGGGGATATGAACACTGAAGCTTTCTTT
CASSLGQGDMNTEAFF
>TRBV18|many|-|TRBJ2-5
TGTGCCAGCTCCCCCCAAGAGACCCAGTACTTC
CASSPQETQYF
>TRBV18|many|-|TRBJ2-5
TGTGCCAGCTCACCAGAAGCCGGATTCGGAGACCAGTACTTC
CASSPEAGFGDQYF
>TRBV20-1|many|TRBD1|TRBJ1-5
TGCAGTGCTAGAGAACAGGGGAGGACTTCGAATCAGCCCCAGCATTTT
CSAREQGRTSNQPQHF
>TRBV10-3|few|TRBD2|TRBJ2-3
TGTGCCATCAGTGAAGGAGCGGGAGTGGATACGCAGTATTTT
CAISEGAGVDTQYF
>TRBV5-4|-|-|TRBJ2-3
TGTGCCAGCAGCTTGAGCGGCCCGGCTGATACGCAGTATTTT
CASSLSGPADTQYF
>TRBV5-1|many|-|TRBJ2-7
TGCGCCAGCAGCCATGACATCTCCTACGAGCAGTACTTC
CASSHDISYEQYF
>TRBV2|many|-|TRBJ2-2
TGTGCCAGCAATGTCCTCGAGGTGTCCGGGGAGCTGTTTTTT
CASNVLEVSGELFF